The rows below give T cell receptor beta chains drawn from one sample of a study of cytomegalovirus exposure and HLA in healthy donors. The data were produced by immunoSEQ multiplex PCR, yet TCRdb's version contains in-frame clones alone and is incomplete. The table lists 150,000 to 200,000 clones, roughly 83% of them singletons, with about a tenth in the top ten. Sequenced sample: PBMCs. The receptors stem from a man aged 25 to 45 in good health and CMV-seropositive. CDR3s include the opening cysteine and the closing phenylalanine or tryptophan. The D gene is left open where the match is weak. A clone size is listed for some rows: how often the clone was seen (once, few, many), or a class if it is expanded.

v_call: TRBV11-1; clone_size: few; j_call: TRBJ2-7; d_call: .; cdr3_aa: CASSLDRIAYEQYF; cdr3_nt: TGTGCCAGCAGCTTAGACAGGATAGCCTACGAGCAGTACTTC
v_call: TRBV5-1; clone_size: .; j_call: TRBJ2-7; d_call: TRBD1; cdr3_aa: CASSRQWTGANYEQYF; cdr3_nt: TGCGCCAGCAGCCGGCAATGGACAGGGGCGAACTACGAGCAGTACTTC
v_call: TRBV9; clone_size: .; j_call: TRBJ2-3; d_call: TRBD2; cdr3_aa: CASSVGGLAGGIDTQYF; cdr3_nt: TGTGCCAGCAGCGTAGGTGGACTAGCGGGAGGCATAGATACGCAGTATTTT
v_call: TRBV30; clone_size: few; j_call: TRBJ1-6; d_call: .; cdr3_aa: CAWASGVYNSPLHF; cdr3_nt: TGTGCCTGGGCCTCAGGGGTGTATAATTCACCCCTCCACTTT
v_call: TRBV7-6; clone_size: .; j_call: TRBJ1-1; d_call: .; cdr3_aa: CASSLGGFRIAEAFF; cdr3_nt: TGTGCCAGCAGCTTAGGAGGTTTTCGTATCGCTGAAGCTTTCTTT
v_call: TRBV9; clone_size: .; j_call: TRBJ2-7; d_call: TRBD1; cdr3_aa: CASSGTGGYEQYF; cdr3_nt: TGTGCCAGCAGCGGGACAGGGGGCTACGAGCAGTACTTC
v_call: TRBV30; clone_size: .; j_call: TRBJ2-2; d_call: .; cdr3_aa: CAWSGGGELFF; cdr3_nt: TGTGCCTGGAGTGGAGGCGGGGAGCTGTTTTTT
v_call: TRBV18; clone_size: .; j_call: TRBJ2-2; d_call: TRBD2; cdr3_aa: CASSPAGVLNTGELFF; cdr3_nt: TGTGCCAGCTCACCCGCGGGAGTGTTAAACACCGGGGAGCTGTTTTTT
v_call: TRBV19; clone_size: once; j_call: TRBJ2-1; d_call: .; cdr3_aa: CATSWRGNEQFF; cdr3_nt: TGTGCCACTTCGTGGAGGGGTAATGAGCAGTTCTTC
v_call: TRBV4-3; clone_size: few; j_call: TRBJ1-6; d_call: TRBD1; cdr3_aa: CASRRDSGRTPLHF; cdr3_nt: TGCGCCAGCAGGCGGGACAGCGGCCGTACACCCCTCCACTTT
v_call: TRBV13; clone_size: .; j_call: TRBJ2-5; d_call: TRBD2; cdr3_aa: CASSLMASGITRETQYF; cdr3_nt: TGTGCCAGCAGCTTAATGGCTAGCGGGATTACTCGTGAGACCCAGTACTTC
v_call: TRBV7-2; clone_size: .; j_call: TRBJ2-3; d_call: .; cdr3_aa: CASSLPPGVPDTQYF; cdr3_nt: TGTGCCAGCAGCCTCCCCCCGGGGGTTCCAGATACGCAGTATTTT
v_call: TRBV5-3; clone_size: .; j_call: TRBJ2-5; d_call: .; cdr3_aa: CARSLGQDSSQETQYF; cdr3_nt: TGTGCCAGAAGCTTGGGTCAGGACAGCTCCCAAGAGACCCAGTACTTC
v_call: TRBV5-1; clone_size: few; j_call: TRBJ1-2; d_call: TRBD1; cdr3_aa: CASRISGGRLYGYTF; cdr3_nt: TGCGCCAGCAGGATTTCAGGGGGCAGACTATATGGCTACACCTTC
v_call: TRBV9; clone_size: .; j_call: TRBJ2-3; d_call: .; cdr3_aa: CASSVMGRVVTDTQYF; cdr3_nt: TGTGCCAGCAGCGTCATGGGCAGGGTCGTCACAGATACGCAGTATTTT
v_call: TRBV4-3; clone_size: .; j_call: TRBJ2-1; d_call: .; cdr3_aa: CASSQGQGTYNEQFF; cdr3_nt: TGCGCCAGCAGCCAAGGTCAGGGGACCTACAATGAGCAGTTCTTC
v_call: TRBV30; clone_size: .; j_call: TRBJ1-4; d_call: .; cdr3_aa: CAWSQGGGRGEKLFF; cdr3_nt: TGTGCCTGGAGTCAGGGCGGAGGGCGGGGTGAAAAACTGTTTTTT